These T cell receptor beta chains were read from a single sample in a study of cytomegalovirus exposure and HLA in healthy donors. The table came from immunoSEQ multiplex PCR; TCRdb's copy has only in-frame clones and leaves some out. The data show about 140,000 clones, with roughly three quarters seen just once and approximately 14% held by the top ten. Sequenced: PBMCs. The receptor source for this set is a woman between 35 and 50 years old in good health and CMV-seronegative. Both conserved end residues are part of each CDR3. A D gene is named only where the DNA matches it firmly. Clone size is given for some rows only: seen once, a few or many times, or a class if the clone is expanded.

clone_size: NA
d_call: NA
j_call: TRBJ2-2
v_call: TRBV28
cdr3_nt: TGTGCCAGCAGTTCGCTGACAGGTTACACCGGGGAGCTGTTTTTT
cdr3_aa: CASSSLTGYTGELFF

clone_size: NA
d_call: TRBD1
j_call: TRBJ2-1
v_call: TRBV6-1
cdr3_nt: TGTGCCAGCTCCCAGGGGGCCTCCTACAATGAGCAGTTCTTC
cdr3_aa: CASSQGASYNEQFF

clone_size: NA
d_call: NA
j_call: TRBJ2-3
v_call: TRBV11-3
cdr3_nt: TGTGCCAGCAGTTTGGACAGTAATACGCAGTATTTT
cdr3_aa: CASSLDSNTQYF

clone_size: NA
d_call: TRBD1
j_call: TRBJ2-7
v_call: TRBV4-3
cdr3_nt: TGCGCCAGCAGCCAAGATTGGACAGGGGGCTTCTACGAGCAGTACTTC
cdr3_aa: CASSQDWTGGFYEQYF

clone_size: few
d_call: TRBD1
j_call: TRBJ2-5
v_call: TRBV6-1
cdr3_nt: TGTGCCAGCAGTGACGCGGGACAGGGAAGGAAGACCCAGTACTTC
cdr3_aa: CASSDAGQGRKTQYF

clone_size: NA
d_call: TRBD1
j_call: TRBJ2-1
v_call: TRBV7-9
cdr3_nt: TGTGCCAGCAGACCAAACAGGGGCAATGAGCAGTTCTTC
cdr3_aa: CASRPNRGNEQFF

clone_size: NA
d_call: TRBD1
j_call: TRBJ1-5
v_call: TRBV7-2
cdr3_nt: TGTGCCAGCAGCTTAGAGACAGGGATGCTTCAGCCCCAGCATTTT
cdr3_aa: CASSLETGMLQPQHF

clone_size: NA
d_call: TRBD1
j_call: TRBJ1-5
v_call: TRBV10-3
cdr3_nt: TGTGCCATCAACTTGGACAGGGACAATCAGCCCCAGCATTTT
cdr3_aa: CAINLDRDNQPQHF

clone_size: NA
d_call: NA
j_call: TRBJ2-5
v_call: TRBV7-7
cdr3_nt: TGTGCCAGCGGCCAGGGGAACGGGGAGACCCAGTACTTC
cdr3_aa: CASGQGNGETQYF

clone_size: once
d_call: TRBD2
j_call: TRBJ2-1
v_call: TRBV11-2
cdr3_nt: TGTGCCAGCAGCTTTTCGGGACTAGCCTACAATGAGCAGTTCTTC
cdr3_aa: CASSFSGLAYNEQFF

clone_size: NA
d_call: TRBD2
j_call: TRBJ2-1
v_call: TRBV29-1
cdr3_nt: TGCAGCGTCGGCCGGGGACTAGCGGGGTACAATGAGCAGTTCTTC
cdr3_aa: CSVGRGLAGYNEQFF

clone_size: once
d_call: NA
j_call: TRBJ2-3
v_call: TRBV11-2
cdr3_nt: TGTGCCAGCAGCTCACCCGCTGGGGGGATAGGAGATACGCAGTATTTT
cdr3_aa: CASSSPAGGIGDTQYF

clone_size: NA
d_call: NA
j_call: TRBJ2-6
v_call: TRBV19
cdr3_nt: TGTGCCAGTAGTATAAGGACAGCCTCTGGGGCCAACGTCCTGACTTTC
cdr3_aa: CASSIRTASGANVLTF

clone_size: NA
d_call: TRBD1
j_call: TRBJ2-7
v_call: TRBV4-1
cdr3_nt: TGCGCCAGCAGCCAGCCCCGGGACAGGGGGCGGGAGCAGTACTTC
cdr3_aa: CASSQPRDRGREQYF

clone_size: few
d_call: NA
j_call: TRBJ2-6
v_call: TRBV27
cdr3_nt: TGTGCCAGCAGTTTATCCCCTTCTGGGGCCAACGTCCTGACTTTC
cdr3_aa: CASSLSPSGANVLTF

clone_size: NA
d_call: NA
j_call: TRBJ2-7
v_call: TRBV19
cdr3_nt: TGTGCCAGTAGTAACAGCCTCGGACAGATCGATTACGAGCAGTACTTC
cdr3_aa: CASSNSLGQIDYEQYF

clone_size: NA
d_call: TRBD2
j_call: TRBJ2-7
v_call: TRBV11-2
cdr3_nt: TGTGCCAGCAGCCTAAGGACTAGCGTATCCTACGAGCAGTACTTC
cdr3_aa: CASSLRTSVSYEQYF

clone_size: once
d_call: TRBD1
j_call: TRBJ2-5
v_call: TRBV5-1
cdr3_nt: TGCGCCAGCAGCTTTCAAGGGACAGCTCAAGAGACCCAGTACTTC
cdr3_aa: CASSFQGTAQETQYF

clone_size: NA
d_call: NA
j_call: TRBJ2-3
v_call: TRBV7-9
cdr3_nt: TGTGCCAGCAGCTTCGAGGCGGGGCTAGATACGCAGTATTTT
cdr3_aa: CASSFEAGLDTQYF

clone_size: NA
d_call: NA
j_call: TRBJ2-7
v_call: TRBV7-6
cdr3_nt: TGTGCCAGCAGCTCCGAGGGGGGGTTCTACGAGCAGTACTTC
cdr3_aa: CASSSEGGFYEQYF

clone_size: NA
d_call: TRBD1
j_call: TRBJ1-2
v_call: TRBV6-1
cdr3_nt: TGTGCCAGCAGTACTCGGACAGGGGCGAACTATGGCTACACCTTC
cdr3_aa: CASSTRTGANYGYTF

clone_size: NA
d_call: TRBD2
j_call: TRBJ2-3
v_call: TRBV5-1
cdr3_nt: TGCGCCAGCAGCTTAGCGGGACCGGGCACAGATACGCAGTATTTT
cdr3_aa: CASSLAGPGTDTQYF

clone_size: NA
d_call: NA
j_call: TRBJ2-4
v_call: TRBV18
cdr3_nt: TGTGCCAGCTCACCACCTGCAGAGGTTGTGGCCAAAAACATTCAGTACTTC
cdr3_aa: CASSPPAEVVAKNIQYF

clone_size: NA
d_call: NA
j_call: TRBJ1-2
v_call: TRBV28
cdr3_nt: TGTGCCACCGTTACCCGGGGATCAAGCTATGGCTACACCTTC
cdr3_aa: CATVTRGSSYGYTF

clone_size: NA
d_call: NA
j_call: TRBJ2-3
v_call: TRBV7-9
cdr3_nt: TGTGCCAGCAGCCCAGTTTTGGGCTTTCGGTTCACAGATACGCAGTATTTT
cdr3_aa: CASSPVLGFRFTDTQYF

clone_size: NA
d_call: TRBD2
j_call: TRBJ2-1
v_call: TRBV4-1
cdr3_nt: TGCGCCAGCAGCCAAGGTGGACTAGCGGGGGGAAGATCCTACAATGAGCAGTTCTTC
cdr3_aa: CASSQGGLAGGRSYNEQFF

clone_size: NA
d_call: TRBD2
j_call: TRBJ2-7
v_call: TRBV6-1
cdr3_nt: TGTGCCAGCAGTGAATTTTTGGAGGAGACTAGCGGCTACGAGCAGTACTTC
cdr3_aa: CASSEFLEETSGYEQYF

clone_size: NA
d_call: TRBD1
j_call: TRBJ1-1
v_call: TRBV27
cdr3_nt: TGTGCCAGCAGGGATTGGGACAGGCTGAACACTGAAGCTTTCTTT
cdr3_aa: CASRDWDRLNTEAFF

clone_size: NA
d_call: TRBD2
j_call: TRBJ2-7
v_call: TRBV27
cdr3_nt: TGTGCCAGCAGTCCCCTCGGGACGGGGGGTATGGACGAGCAGTACTTC
cdr3_aa: CASSPLGTGGMDEQYF

clone_size: NA
d_call: TRBD1
j_call: TRBJ1-2
v_call: TRBV28
cdr3_nt: TGTGCCAGCAGTTTTGGGCCACCGGGACAGGGCTATGGCTACACCTTC
cdr3_aa: CASSFGPPGQGYGYTF

clone_size: NA
d_call: NA
j_call: TRBJ2-3
v_call: TRBV6-4
cdr3_nt: TGTGCCAGCAGTGGGGGGGACACAGATACGCAGTATTTT
cdr3_aa: CASSGGDTDTQYF

clone_size: NA
d_call: TRBD1
j_call: TRBJ2-7
v_call: TRBV6-5
cdr3_nt: TGTGCCAGCAGCAAACAGGGGGCGGCATCCTACGAGCAGTACTTC
cdr3_aa: CASSKQGAASYEQYF

clone_size: NA
d_call: NA
j_call: TRBJ2-2
v_call: TRBV18
cdr3_nt: TGTGCCAGCTCACCACCTGTTGTTTGGACCGGGGAGCTATTTTTT
cdr3_aa: CASSPPVVWTGELFF

clone_size: NA
d_call: NA
j_call: TRBJ2-5
v_call: TRBV20-1
cdr3_nt: TGCAGTGCTATGTCCCTGGAGACCCAGTACTTC
cdr3_aa: CSAMSLETQYF

clone_size: NA
d_call: NA
j_call: TRBJ2-6
v_call: TRBV7-9
cdr3_nt: TGTGCCAGCAGCTTGTGGGGTGCTGGGGCCAACGGCCTGACTTTC
cdr3_aa: CASSLWGAGANGLTF

clone_size: NA
d_call: NA
j_call: TRBJ2-2
v_call: TRBV4-1
cdr3_nt: TGCGCCAGCAGCCAAGTGGCCCAGACCGGGGAGCTGTTTTTT
cdr3_aa: CASSQVAQTGELFF

clone_size: NA
d_call: NA
j_call: TRBJ2-3
v_call: TRBV11-2
cdr3_nt: TGTGCCAGCAGCCCAGACACAGATACGCAGTATTTT
cdr3_aa: CASSPDTDTQYF

clone_size: NA
d_call: TRBD1
j_call: TRBJ1-6
v_call: TRBV6-5
cdr3_nt: TGTGCCAGCAGTCGAGCCACAGGGGCTAATTCACCCCTCCACTTT
cdr3_aa: CASSRATGANSPLHF

clone_size: once
d_call: NA
j_call: TRBJ2-1
v_call: TRBV19
cdr3_nt: TGTGCCAGTAGTATAGATAGCACGGGAAGAAGCTATGAGCAGTTCTTC
cdr3_aa: CASSIDSTGRSYEQFF

clone_size: NA
d_call: NA
j_call: TRBJ2-7
v_call: TRBV30
cdr3_nt: TGTGCCTGGAGTAAGCGGACAGAGTCCTACGAGCAGTACTTC
cdr3_aa: CAWSKRTESYEQYF

clone_size: once
d_call: NA
j_call: TRBJ1-3
v_call: TRBV10-3
cdr3_nt: TGTGCCATCAGTGACTTGGAGGGCCAAAACACCATATATTTT
cdr3_aa: CAISDLEGQNTIYF

clone_size: once
d_call: TRBD1
j_call: TRBJ1-1
v_call: TRBV6-1
cdr3_nt: TGTGCCAGCAGTCTACAGGGGTTGGCTTTCTTT
cdr3_aa: CASSLQGLAFF

clone_size: NA
d_call: TRBD2
j_call: TRBJ2-7
v_call: TRBV27
cdr3_nt: TGTGCCAGCAGTTTATCCGGGACTAGGTTGTACGAGCAGTACTTC
cdr3_aa: CASSLSGTRLYEQYF

clone_size: NA
d_call: NA
j_call: TRBJ2-7
v_call: TRBV11-3
cdr3_nt: TGTGCCAGCAGCGGCCTTAGGGGGGGCCACTACGAGCAGTACTTC
cdr3_aa: CASSGLRGGHYEQYF

clone_size: few
d_call: TRBD1
j_call: TRBJ2-5
v_call: TRBV9
cdr3_nt: TGTGCCAGCAGCGTGACAGGGGTGGTAGAGACCCAGTACTTC
cdr3_aa: CASSVTGVVETQYF

clone_size: NA
d_call: TRBD1
j_call: TRBJ1-5
v_call: TRBV7-9
cdr3_nt: TGTGCCAGCAGCGGGGGACAGGGTAACAATCAGCCCCAGCATTTT
cdr3_aa: CASSGGQGNNQPQHF

clone_size: NA
d_call: NA
j_call: TRBJ1-2
v_call: TRBV11-3
cdr3_nt: TGTGCCAGCAGCATTGGGGAGGCTGGCTACACCTTC
cdr3_aa: CASSIGEAGYTF

clone_size: NA
d_call: TRBD2
j_call: TRBJ2-1
v_call: TRBV15
cdr3_nt: TGTGCCACCAGCAGAGATCGGGCGGGGGGGTGGAATGAGCAGTTCTTC
cdr3_aa: CATSRDRAGGWNEQFF

clone_size: NA
d_call: NA
j_call: TRBJ1-1
v_call: TRBV4-3
cdr3_nt: TGCGCCAGCAGCCAAACGATACAGGTCGGTATCCGTAGGACTGAAGCTTTCTTT
cdr3_aa: CASSQTIQVGIRRTEAFF

clone_size: NA
d_call: NA
j_call: TRBJ1-1
v_call: TRBV27
cdr3_nt: TGTGCCAGCAGCAAACGGGGAGACCCGGTAGCTTTCTTT
cdr3_aa: CASSKRGDPVAFF

clone_size: once
d_call: NA
j_call: TRBJ2-7
v_call: TRBV4-1
cdr3_nt: TGCGCCAGCAGCCAACTAGCAGAGTACGAGCAGTACTTC
cdr3_aa: CASSQLAEYEQYF

clone_size: NA
d_call: NA
j_call: TRBJ1-1
v_call: TRBV4-1
cdr3_nt: TGCGCCAGCAGCCAACAGGTCTTGGCGAAAGCTTTCTTT
cdr3_aa: CASSQQVLAKAFF

clone_size: once
d_call: NA
j_call: TRBJ2-5
v_call: TRBV5-1
cdr3_nt: TGCGCCAGCACCGGGGGGCCTCAAGAGACCCAGTACTTC
cdr3_aa: CASTGGPQETQYF